This TCR beta chain originates from a study of long-term antiretroviral therapy in people with HIV. Each donor had at least one pre-ART and at least two post-ART PBMC samples. CDR1 and CDR2 from the germline V gene are MNHNS and SASEGT. Germline trimming cut 1 base from V and 3 bases from J; bases unmatched to any gene: 2. The CDR3 is 16 residues long. Survey level was the resolution at which the v3.0 immunoSEQ assay ran. Sequenced by immunoSEQ multiplex PCR; TCRdb stores in-frame clones only, minus some. The table has about 50,000 clones, around 80% seen once. The genes are TRBV6-1 and TRBJ2-2, with 10 bases fitting TRBD1. The sample in question was unsorted PBMCs, obtained 0.8 years after starting antiretroviral therapy. The receptor's source is a woman aged 18-29 years with HIV. CDR3 amino acids: CASSEGTGGDTGELFF. CDR3 nucleotide sequence: TGTGCCAGCAGTGAAGGGACAGGGGGTGACACCGGGGAGCTGTTTTTT.